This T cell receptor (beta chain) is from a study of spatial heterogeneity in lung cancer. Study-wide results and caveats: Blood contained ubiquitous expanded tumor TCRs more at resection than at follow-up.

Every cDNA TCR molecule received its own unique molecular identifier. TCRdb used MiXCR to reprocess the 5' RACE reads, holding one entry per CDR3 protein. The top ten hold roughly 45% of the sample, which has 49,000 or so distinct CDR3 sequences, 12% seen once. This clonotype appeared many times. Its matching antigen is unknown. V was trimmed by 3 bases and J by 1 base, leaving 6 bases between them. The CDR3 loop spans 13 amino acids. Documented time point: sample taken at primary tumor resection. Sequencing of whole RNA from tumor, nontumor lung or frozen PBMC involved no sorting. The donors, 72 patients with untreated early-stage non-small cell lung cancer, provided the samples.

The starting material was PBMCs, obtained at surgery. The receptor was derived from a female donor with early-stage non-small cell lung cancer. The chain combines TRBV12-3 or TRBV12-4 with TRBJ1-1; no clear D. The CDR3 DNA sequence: TGTGCCAGCAGTTTGAGGGCGAACACTGAAGCTTTCTTT. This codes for CASSLRANTEAFF.